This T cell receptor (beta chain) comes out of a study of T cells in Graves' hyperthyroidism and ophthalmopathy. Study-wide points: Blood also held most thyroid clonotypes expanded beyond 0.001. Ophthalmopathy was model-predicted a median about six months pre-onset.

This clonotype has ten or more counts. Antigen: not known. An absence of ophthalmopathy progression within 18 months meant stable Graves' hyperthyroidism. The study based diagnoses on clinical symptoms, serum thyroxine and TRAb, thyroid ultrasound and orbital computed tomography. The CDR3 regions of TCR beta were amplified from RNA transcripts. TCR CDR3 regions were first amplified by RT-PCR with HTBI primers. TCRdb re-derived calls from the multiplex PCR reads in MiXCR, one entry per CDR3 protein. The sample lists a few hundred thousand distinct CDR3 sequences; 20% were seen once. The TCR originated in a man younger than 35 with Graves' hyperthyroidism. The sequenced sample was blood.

The CDR3 DNA reads TGTGCTAGTGGTTTTGACCAGGGGGGCAACACTGAAGCTTTCTTT. Translating gives CASGFDQGGNTEAFF. The chain recombines TRBV12-5 with TRBJ1-1, with TRBD1 matching over 7 bases. Trimming at V came to 3 bases and at J to 2 bases, leaving 6 bases not matched to a gene. This CDR3 has 15 amino acids. Germline V CDR1 and CDR2: LGHNT, FRNRAP.